The sequence of this T cell receptor (beta chain) was determined in a study of tumor-infiltrating lymphocytes in primary liver carcinoma. Researchers generated TCR beta cDNA from roughly 510 ng of total RNA, relying on a constant-region primer. Generation of the TCR beta libraries relied on three nested multiplex PCR rounds using slightly modified ARM-PCR. The first two PCR rounds used TRBV1-TRBV30 primers with a Cbeta primer, approximately 10 cycles each. TCRdb re-derived calls from the multiplex PCR reads in MiXCR, one entry per CDR3 protein. The sample consists of nearly 200,000 distinct CDR3 sequences, almost 65% of them appearing once. They got blood RNA out of unsorted whole blood and also pulled out germline DNA. Worth noting for this clonotype: The junction and the germline gene differ at one end; a read error may be behind it.

CDR3 length: 15 amino acids. Germline V gene lookup returns CDR1 SGHAT and CDR2 FQDESV (reference sequence). Sequenced sample: peripheral blood. The TCR sequence derives from a woman aged 55-75 years with primary liver carcinoma and hepatitis B virus infection. J is TRBJ2-5 and V is TRBV11-1; weak D call: TRBD1 (6 bases). The CDR3 DNA reads TGTGCCGGCAGCAGGGGTTTCCGGGGCCAAGAGATCCAGTACTTC. Translation gives CAGSRGFRGQEIQYF.